One and the same sample provided the 30 T cell receptor beta chains below, sequenced in a study of Graves' ophthalmopathy and Graves' hyperthyroidism. Scientists amplified the TCR beta CDR3 regions from RNA transcripts. HTBI-primed first-round RT-PCR preceded second-round multiplex PCR. TCRdb re-called the multiplex PCR reads with MiXCR, one entry per CDR3 protein. The sample lists about 240,000 distinct CDR3 sequences, around 50% occurring once. Sequences were obtained from peripheral blood. These receptors originate from an adult man with Graves' ophthalmopathy.

The V gene is TRBV7-9, the J gene TRBJ1-4; no reliable D call. With 2 bases removed from V and 6 bases from J, the gap between germline ends came to 10 bases. The length of the CDR3 is 14 residues. The germline gives CDR1 SEHNR, CDR2 FQNEAQ (reference sequence). Written as DNA, the CDR3 is TGTGCCAGCAGCTTAATATCCACAGATGAAAAACTGTTTTTT. This translates into CASSLISTDEKLFF.

This rearrangement joins TRBV7-9 to TRBJ1-1; D not certain. V lost 3 bases to trimming and J lost 7 bases, with 12 bases between them. The CDR3 has 13 amino acids. Germline CDR1 is SEHNR and CDR2 is FQNEAQ (reference sequence). The CDR3 loop reads CASSFLWTDEAFF. The CDR3 region has the DNA TGTGCCAGCAGCTTCTTATGGACGGATGAAGCTTTCTTT.

This clonotype came up many times. The chain carries TRBV3-1 and TRBJ2-6; 9 bases line up with TRBD1. Germline V lookup: CDR1 LGHDT, CDR2 YNNKEL (reference sequence). Unmatched junction bases numbered 1, after V lost 1 base and J lost 0 bases. The CDR3 runs to 17 residues. This chain's CDR3 is CASSQGTGVSGANVLTF. The CDR3 DNA reads TGTGCCAGCAGCCAAGGGACAGGGGTCTCTGGGGCCAACGTCCTGACTTTC. The whole variable domain, remainder taken from reference TRBV3-1 and TRBJ2-6, is DTAVSQTPKYLVTQMGNDKSIKCEQNLGHDTMYWYKQDSKKFLKIMFSYNNKELIINETVPNRFSPKSPDKAHLNLHINSLELGDSAVYFCASSQGTGVSGANVLTFGAGSRLTVL.

The chain couples TRBV10-3 to TRBJ2-3; 11 bases are shared with TRBD2. Germline-derived CDR1 and CDR2 are ENHRY and SYGVKD. V lost 7 bases to trimming and J lost 0 bases; unmatched junction nucleotides: 3. The CDR3 runs to 15 residues. The CDR3 reads CAITGTSGSTDTQYF. CDR3 DNA sequence: TGTGCCATCACTGGGACTAGCGGTAGCACAGATACGCAGTATTTT.

V gene TRBV3-1 combines with J gene TRBJ1-5; possibly TRBD1 for D (6 bases). The V gene's germline CDR1 is LGHDT and CDR2 YNNKEL (reference sequence). The CDR3 runs to 14 residues. Trimming removed 6 bases from V and 0 bases from J, with 9 bases in between. The CDR3 loop is CASRMGASNQPQHF. DNA for the CDR3: TGTGCCAGCAGAATGGGGGCTAGCAATCAGCCCCAGCATTTT.

This clonotype was seen a handful of times. The chain is built from TRBV25-1 and TRBJ1-6, with 9 bases aligning to TRBD1. The length of the CDR3 is 18 residues. V was clipped by 5 bases and J by 4 bases; unmatched bases: 12. Germline assignment: CDR1 MGHDK and CDR2 SYGVNS. This chain's CDR3 is CASSKLSGQGLYNSPLHF. CDR3 sequence (DNA): TGTGCCAGCAGTAAACTGTCGGGACAGGGATTATATAATTCACCCCTCCACTTT.

This clonotype has only a few counts. This chain uses TRBV2 with TRBJ1-4, with 11 nucleotides matching TRBD1. J lost 1 base, V lost 6 bases, and 7 bases had no gene match. The CDR3 sequence is 17 residues long. Germline V gene lookup returns CDR1 SNHLY and CDR2 FYNNEI. The CDR3 DNA reads TGTGCCAGCAGCCACTGGGGACAGGGGGAAACTAATGAAAAACTGTTTTTT. Protein: CASSHWGQGETNEKLFF.

The chain is built from TRBV19 and TRBJ1-1, with no clear D. Germline V CDR1 and CDR2: LNHDA, SQIVND (reference sequence). The CDR3 length is 13 residues. V was pared by 5 bases and J by 7 bases, with 14 bases between. This CDR3 reads CASSPGGQNEAFF. The CDR3 DNA follows: TGTGCCAGTAGTCCTGGTGGGCAGAATGAAGCTTTCTTT.

The chain combines TRBV19 with TRBJ2-2, with D possibly TRBD1 on 6 matching bases. Trimming removed 5 bases at V and 7 bases at J, with 11 bases between. The CDR3 length is 13 residues. CDR1 and CDR2 (germline): LNHDA, SQIVND (reference sequence). The CDR3 DNA sequence: TGTGCCAGTAGTTACGACAGGTTCGGGGAGCTGTTTTTT. It encodes CASSYDRFGELFF.

The chain employs TRBV29-1 and TRBJ1-2, with TRBD1 identical over 10 bases. This CDR3 spans 11 amino acids. Germline V CDR1 and CDR2: SQVTM, ANQGSEA. Trimming cost V 4 bases and J 8 bases; bases outside gene matches: 1. Written as DNA, the CDR3 is TGCAGCGTTGCGGGACAGGGGGGCTACACCTTC. This sequence encodes CSVAGQGGYTF.

This clonotype was detected many times. The rearrangement joins TRBV7-6 to TRBJ1-1; D possibly corresponds to TRBD1 (6 bases). This CDR3 is 14 amino acids long. V gave up 5 bases and J gave up 4 bases, with 14 bases separating them. CDR1 is SGHVS, CDR2 FNYEAQ, per germline. CDR3 sequence (DNA): TGTGCCAGCAGCCGGGGGCCGGCAGGCACTGAAGCTTTCTTT. Protein sequence: CASSRGPAGTEAFF.

The chain combines TRBV30 with TRBJ1-2; D gene uncertain. The CDR3 runs to 13 residues. V shed 4 bases and J shed 3 bases, with 12 bases lying between them. The germline CDR1 and CDR2 sequences are GTSNPN and SVGIG (reference sequence). The CDR3 coding sequence is TGTGCCTGGAAGTTAGGTGTCGACTATGGCTACACCTTC. This codes for CAWKLGVDYGYTF. Full variable domain (rest looked up from reference TRBV30 and TRBJ1-2): SQTIHQWPATLVQPVGSPLSLECTVEGTSNPNLYWYRQAAGRGLQLLFYSVGIGQISSEVPQNLSASRPQDRQFILSSKKLLLSDSGFYLCAWKLGVDYGYTFGSGTRLTVV.

This chain joins TRBV19 and TRBJ1-2; 9 nucleotides agree with TRBD1. This CDR3 is 15 amino acids long. V shed 1 base, J shed 6 bases, and the junction held 6 bases outside the gene matches. Germline CDR1 reads LNHDA; CDR2 reads SQIVND (reference sequence). The CDR3 here is CASSIVGGDRDGYTF. DNA for the CDR3: TGTGCCAGTAGTATAGTCGGCGGGGACAGGGATGGCTACACCTTC.

For this clonotype: This may stem from a read error, because a much larger clone lies one nucleotide away. The rearrangement uses TRBV25-1 and TRBJ1-2; tentative D call: TRBD1 (5 bases). Trimming stripped 8 bases from V and 4 bases from J, with 14 bases between. This CDR3 is 13 amino acids long. Per germline, CDR1 MGHDK and CDR2 SYGVNS. This CDR3 reads CASVVGDGYGYTF. CDR3 bases: TGTGCCAGCGTTGTAGGGGACGGCTATGGCTACACCTTC.

This clonotype was picked up a small number of times. V usage is TRBV7-3 and J usage is TRBJ1-5; 11 positions match TRBD1. The CDR3 has 15 residues. Trimming removed 5 bases from V and 8 bases from J; junction bases left unmatched: 8. The V gene's germline CDR1 is SGHTA and CDR2 FQGTGA. CDR3 sequence: CASSQLGQGAKPQHF. In DNA, the CDR3 is TGTGCCAGCAGCCAACTAGGACAGGGGGCTAAGCCCCAGCATTTT. Variable domain in full (rest from reference TRBV7-3 and TRBJ1-5): GAGVSQTPSNKVTEKGKYVELRCDPISGHTALYWYRQSLGQGPEFLIYFQGTGAADDSGLPNDRFFAVRPEGSVSTLKIQRTERGDSAVYLCASSQLGQGAKPQHFGDGTRLSIL.

A few counts support this clonotype. The rearrangement links TRBV10-2 to TRBJ2-7, with 8 bases fitting TRBD1. The CDR3 sequence is 15 residues long. With 3 bases clipped from V and 0 bases from J, the junction kept 4 bases outside the gene matches. Germline lookup yields CDR1 WSHSY and CDR2 SAAADI. The CDR3 spells CASSDRTGSSYEQYF. The CDR3, as DNA: TGCGCCAGCAGTGACCGGACAGGGTCCTCCTACGAGCAGTACTTC.

The chain links TRBV6-5 to TRBJ1-1; 7 bases match TRBD1. The germline CDR1 and CDR2 sequences are MNHEY and SVGAGI. The ends lost 7 bases at V and 1 base at J; junction bases unmatched: 9. This CDR3 spans 15 amino acids. In DNA form, the CDR3 reads TGTGCCAGCACCCCAGGGGGAAAGGGGAACACTGAAGCTTTCTTT. Amino acid sequence: CASTPGGKGNTEAFF.

This clonotype was observed a few times. The rearrangement links TRBV7-3 to TRBJ2-7; no firm D call. The CDR3 extends over 15 amino acids. Trimming stripped 2 bases from V and 2 bases from J, with 13 bases between. CDR1 SGHTA and CDR2 FQGTGA come from the germline V gene. CDR3 region: CASSLEAGLAYEQYF. In DNA, the CDR3 is TGTGCCAGCAGCTTAGAGGCAGGCTTGGCCTACGAGCAGTACTTC.

The CDR3 bases are TGTGCCAGCAGCCAAGAGACAACCTATGGCTACACCTTC. Its protein product is CASSQETTYGYTF. The chain joins TRBV3-1 to TRBJ1-2; D is unresolved. The germline V gene encodes CDR1 LGHDT and CDR2 YNNKEL (reference sequence). The CDR3 loop spans 13 amino acids. V shed 0 bases and J shed 4 bases, with 6 bases lying between them.

This chain joins TRBV12-3 or TRBV12-4 and TRBJ2-3; D may correspond to TRBD1 or TRBD2 (6 bases each). V was cut by 10 bases and J by 5 bases, with 16 bases left in between. The CDR3 covers 13 residues. In DNA form, the CDR3 reads TGTGCCATCCGGTGGAGGGGGGTAGATACGCAGTATTTT. Its translation: CAIRWRGVDTQYF.

The J gene is TRBJ2-2, the V gene TRBV10-3, with 11 bases lining up with TRBD1. The V and J ends lost 7 bases and 3 bases, in that order; junction bases with no gene match: 4. Germline CDR1 and CDR2: ENHRY and SYGVKD. This CDR3 spans 15 amino acids. CDR3 sequence: CAITPGQGDTGELFF. CDR3 bases: TGTGCCATCACCCCGGGACAGGGGGACACCGGGGAGCTGTTTTTT.

With respect to this clonotype: A junction end diverges from the germline sequence, so it may reflect a read error. The rearrangement links TRBV10-3 to TRBJ1-2, with D tentatively TRBD1 (6 bases). The length of the CDR3 is 14 residues. Germline V gene lookup returns CDR1 ENHRY and CDR2 SYGVKD. The CDR3 here is CASSKTGRGIGYTF. The CDR3 region has the DNA TGTGCCAGCAGTAAAACAGGGAGAGGAATTGGCTACACCTTC.

This clonotype was picked up many times. The chain couples TRBV12-3 or TRBV12-4 to TRBJ1-5; D is unclear. With 6 bases removed from V and 6 bases from J, the gap between germline ends came to 15 bases. The length of the CDR3 is 14 residues. The CDR3 sequence: CASSPKLASQPQHF. The CDR3 DNA follows: TGTGCCAGCAGCCCGAAACTGGCTAGTCAGCCCCAGCATTTT.

This clonotype occurred once. The chain couples TRBV11-2 to TRBJ1-1, with 8 bases aligning to TRBD1. The CDR3 length is 16 residues. CDR1 is SGHAT, CDR2 FQNNGV, per germline. V lost 4 bases to trimming and J lost 2 bases; unmatched junction nucleotides: 9. CDR3 nucleotides: TGTGCCAGCAGCTGGCGAACAGGGGGTTTTAACACTGAAGCTTTCTTT. Translating gives CASSWRTGGFNTEAFF.

This clonotype was seen ten or more times. The rearrangement uses TRBV10-3 and TRBJ2-7; the D is unclear. This CDR3 is 13 amino acids long. V lost 3 bases and J lost 0, with 6 bases in between. Germline assignment: CDR1 ENHRY and CDR2 SYGVKD. Written as DNA, the CDR3 is TGTGCCATCAGTGAAGGCGACTCCTACGAGCAGTACTTC. Translating it yields CAISEGDSYEQYF.

The chain links TRBV12-3 or TRBV12-4 to TRBJ2-2, with 7 bases that match TRBD2. The DNA end favors TRBJ2-3, so the J call may be wrong. The CDR3 is 15 residues long. CDR3 region: CASSAQGGRTDTQYF. CDR3 bases: TGTGCCAGCAGCGCCCAGGGCGGGAGAACAGATACGCAGTATTTT.

This clonotype was counted between two and nine times. The V and J genes are TRBV14 and TRBJ1-1; D remains ambiguous. V shed 2 bases and J shed 1 base, with 5 bases lying between them. The germline gives CDR1 SGHDN, CDR2 FVKESK. This CDR3 comprises 13 residues. DNA of the CDR3: TGTGCCAGCAGCCAACTGGAGAACACTGAAGCTTTCTTT. This translates into CASSQLENTEAFF.

This clonotype was observed a few times. The chain has TRBV5-8 and TRBJ2-7; perhaps TRBD2 as D (5 bases). The CDR3 is 15 residues long. CDR1 is SGHTS and CDR2 is YDEGEE in the germline V gene. V was pared by 3 bases and J by 4 bases, with 17 bases between. The CDR3 DNA is TGTGCCAGCAGCTCGGACTCTGATCTTATATACGAGCAGTACTTC. Translation: CASSSDSDLIYEQYF.

This chain links TRBV9 with TRBJ1-1; 7 bases line up with TRBD1. J gave up 5 bases and V 3 bases, and 7 bases lay outside the gene matches. Germline CDR1 SGDLS, CDR2 YYNGEE. The length of the CDR3 is 14 residues. CDR3 sequence reads: CASSAGGRGTEAFF. The CDR3 bases are TGTGCCAGCAGCGCAGGGGGAAGGGGAACTGAAGCTTTCTTT.

This chain links TRBV7-3 with TRBJ1-2; no clear D. The CDR3 covers 14 residues. Trimming took 2 bases from V and 4 from J, leaving 11 bases between them. Looked up from germline, CDR1 is SGHTA and CDR2 is FQGTGA. The CDR3 protein is CASSLLVGPYGYTF. The CDR3, as DNA: TGTGCCAGCAGCTTATTGGTCGGACCCTATGGCTACACCTTC.